Detailed here is one T cell receptor beta chain. The antigen remains unidentified. The germline CDR1 and CDR2 sequences are SGHNT and YENEEA. The length of the CDR3 is 15 residues. The trim removed 4 bases at V and 5 bases at J, leaving 4 bases unmatched. The data derive from a study of T cells in Graves' hyperthyroidism and ophthalmopathy. Turning to the study itself: The initial diagnosis was the point when peripheral blood was collected, ahead of any treatment. Study-wide results and caveats: Ophthalmopathy, as predicted by the model, came a median around 7 months after the prediction. Ophthalmopathy was separated from stable hyperthyroidism by a 13 V-J model.

The source material, RNA transcripts, was used to amplify TCR beta CDR3 regions. Researchers ran a first-round RT-PCR on the TCR CDR3 using the HTBI primer set. Via MiXCR, TCRdb re-called the multiplex PCR reads, giving one row per CDR3 protein. The sample lists roughly 500,000 distinct CDR3 sequences; around 16% were seen once. Sequencing input: blood. The genes are TRBV11-3 and TRBJ2-3; TRBD2 aligns across 12 bases. The receptor was isolated from a woman in her thirties with Graves' ophthalmopathy. CDR3 amino acids: CASSSTSGSQDTQYF. For the CDR3, the DNA is TGTGCCAGCAGCTCGACTAGCGGGAGTCAAGATACGCAGTATTTT.